These 30 T cell receptor beta chains were sequenced from one sample in a study of CD4 and CD8 cells across lung adenocarcinoma regions. TCRdb independently ran MiXCR on the PCR reads; one entry per CDR3 protein. This table has some 16,000 distinct CDR3 sequences, approximately 50% appearing once. Sequenced input: CD8+ T cells from the center of a lung tumor. All receptors come from a female donor with lung adenocarcinoma. The CD4 and CD8 labels of this study may be unreliable.

This clonotype was seen a handful of times. The chain links TRBV20-1 to TRBJ1-1; D is perhaps TRBD1 (5 bases). Trimming shortened V by 6 bases and J by 1 base, and 15 bases separated the two germline ends. This CDR3 is 14 amino acids long. The germline gives CDR1 DFQATT, CDR2 SNEGSKA (reference sequence). For the CDR3, the DNA is TGCAGTGCCCTCTTCGGGACGGAGAACACTGAAGCTTTCTTT. This translates into CSALFGTENTEAFF.

V and J are TRBV6-9 and TRBJ2-4; D may correspond to TRBD1 or TRBD2 (5 bases each). Germline values: CDR1 MNHGY, CDR2 SVAAGI. Deletions cut 6 bases from V and 0 bases from J, with 18 bases between. This CDR3 has 17 residues. The chain's CDR3 is CASSLGTDCLAKNIQYF. The CDR3 coding sequence is TGTGCCAGCAGCCTCGGGACGGATTGTCTAGCCAAAAACATTCAGTACTTC.

This clonotype appeared a single time. Mismatch with germline at one junction end may stem from a read error. The rearrangement joins TRBV6-5 to TRBJ2-1; D perhaps matches TRBD2 (7 bases). CDR3 size: 15 residues. Germline CDR1 reads MNHEY; CDR2 reads SVGAGI. As DNA, the CDR3 is TGTGCCAGCATTTACAGGGAGGGTTTATACAATGAGCAGTTCTTC. This sequence encodes CASIYREGLYNEQFF.

V gene TRBV6-1 combines with J gene TRBJ2-5; 9 bases agree with TRBD2. Germline V CDR1 and CDR2: MNHNS, SASEGT. V shed 5 bases and J 7 bases; nucleotides not matched to a gene: 17. The CDR3 is 17 residues long. CDR3 coding DNA: TGTGCCAGCAGTCCCCGGATGGAGCGGGGGGTTTATGTGACCCAGTACTTC. It specifies CASSPRMERGVYVTQYF.

This clonotype appeared a single time. V usage is TRBV10-2 and J usage is TRBJ1-1; D gene unclear. Trimming cost V 4 bases and J 4 bases, with 7 bases left between them. Germline V gives CDR1 WSHSY, CDR2 SAAADI. The CDR3 is made up of 12 amino acids. DNA of the CDR3: TGCGCCAGCAGTGGGGCGGTCACTGAAGCTTTCTTT. This translates into CASSGAVTEAFF.

The V gene is TRBV6-5, the J gene TRBJ2-3; TRBD2 agrees at 9 bases. After removal of 6 bases from V and 5 bases from J, the junction contained 6 bases not matched to a gene. The length of the CDR3 is 14 residues. The germline CDR1 and CDR2 sequences are MNHEY and SVGAGI. CDR3 amino acids: CASRLAGVGDTQYF. The CDR3 region has the DNA TGTGCCAGCAGATTAGCGGGAGTGGGAGATACGCAGTATTTT.

The J gene is TRBJ1-2, the V gene TRBV6-5; no reliable D call. Per the germline V gene, CDR1 is MNHEY and CDR2 is SVGAGI. This CDR3 is 14 amino acids long. The ends were cut back, 2 bases at V and 0 bases at J, with 7 bases in the middle. CDR3 sequence (DNA): TGTGCCAGCAGTTACGGAGCAGCTAACTATGGCTACACCTTC. This gives the protein CASSYGAANYGYTF.

This clonotype was recorded many times. The chain couples TRBV27 to TRBJ2-5; TRBD1 might be the D (6 bases). Trimming shortened V by 4 bases and J by 5 bases, and 20 bases separated the two germline ends. This CDR3 has 16 amino acids. Germline CDR1 and CDR2: MNHEY and SMNVEV (reference sequence). The CDR3 protein is CASSSVPRGSKETQYF. CDR3 coding DNA: TGTGCCAGCAGTTCCGTCCCCAGGGGATCCAAGGAGACCCAGTACTTC.

The rearrangement links TRBV11-2 to TRBJ2-7, with TRBD2 matching over 11 bases. CDR1 is SGHAT and CDR2 is FQNNGV in the germline V gene. With 1 base clipped from V and 4 bases from J, the junction kept 3 bases outside the gene matches. The length of the CDR3 is 15 residues. CDR3 nucleotides: TGTGCCAGCAGCTTAGTAGCGGGGGGGCAGTACGAGCAGTACTTC. Encoded protein: CASSLVAGGQYEQYF.

V is TRBV27 and J is TRBJ1-4; 7 nucleotides line up with TRBD1. Per germline, CDR1 MNHEY and CDR2 SMNVEV (reference sequence). The CDR3 consists of 16 residues. The V gene end was trimmed by 7 bases and the J gene end by 8 bases; junction bases not matched to a gene: 16. CDR3 region: CASMLHRGLSWEKLFF. The CDR3 DNA reads as TGTGCCAGCATGCTCCATAGGGGGCTCTCATGGGAAAAACTGTTTTTT.

The chain recombines TRBV10-1 with TRBJ2-3, with 9 bases identical to TRBD2. The germline gives CDR1 WNHNN, CDR2 SYGVQD (reference sequence). The CDR3 is made up of 16 amino acids. The V gene end was trimmed by 8 bases and the J gene end by 1 base; junction bases not matched to a gene: 10. CDR3 bases: TGCGCCAGCGGGGGGAGCGGGGGGAATGGCACAGATACGCAGTATTTT. It specifies CASGGSGGNGTDTQYF.

With respect to this clonotype: At one boundary the junction diverges from the germline segment, which might be a read error. The gene calls are TRBV6-1 and TRBJ1-1; TRBD1 aligns across 7 bases. Per the germline V gene, CDR1 is MNHNS and CDR2 is SASEGT. This CDR3 is 13 amino acids long. The CDR3 sequence is CASSLDRENEASF. CDR3 in DNA: TGTGCCAGCAGCCTCGACAGGGAGAATGAAGCCTCCTTT.

The chain carries TRBV7-6 and TRBJ2-3; TRBD2 aligns across 8 bases. This CDR3 region has 16 residues. J gave up 6 bases and V 3 bases, and 11 bases lay outside the gene matches. Germline CDR1 is SGHVS and CDR2 is FNYEAQ. CDR3 loop: CASSFDEREPADTQYF. The CDR3 DNA sequence: TGTGCCAGCAGCTTCGACGAGCGGGAGCCGGCCGATACGCAGTATTTT.

This rearrangement joins TRBV3-1 to TRBJ2-3; 8 positions match TRBD2. V lost 4 bases to trimming and J lost 6 bases; unmatched junction nucleotides: 0. The CDR3 runs to 12 residues. Germline assignment: CDR1 LGHDT and CDR2 YNNKEL (reference sequence). The CDR3 DNA follows: TGTGCCAGCAGCCGCGGGGGGGATACGCAGTATTTT. Translation: CASSRGGDTQYF.

This clonotype showed up just a few times. A much larger clone differs from this one at a single base, so this may be a read error. This rearrangement joins TRBV6-1 to TRBJ2-1, with a possible D match to TRBD1 (5 bases). V was pared by 8 bases and J by 10 bases, with 18 bases between. Germline CDR1 and CDR2: MNHNS and SASEGT. This CDR3 comprises 13 residues. The CDR3 nucleotides are TGTGCCAGCGGCCAGACAGACTCCTACGAGCAGTTCTTC. Translated, it gives CASGQTDSYEQFF.

The chain is built from TRBV3-1 and TRBJ1-6, with D possibly being TRBD1 (5 bases). CDR3 length: 16 amino acids. The germline CDR1 and CDR2 sequences are LGHDT and YNNKEL (reference sequence). Trimming left V 4 bases short and J 1 base short, with 11 bases between. The CDR3 protein is CASSLGAGSYNSPLHF. The CDR3 DNA follows: TGTGCCAGCAGCCTAGGGGCAGGGTCCTATAATTCACCCCTCCACTTT.

The rearrangement links TRBV20-1 to TRBJ1-3; unclear D gene. V gave up 6 bases and J gave up 0 bases, with 3 bases separating them. Germline loops: CDR1 DFQATT, CDR2 SNEGSKA (reference sequence). This CDR3 contains 11 residues. In nucleotides, the CDR3 is TGCAGTGCCTTCTCTGGAAACACCATATATTTT. This translates into CSAFSGNTIYF.

On this clonotype: At one of its ends the junction is not consistent with the germline gene, which may arise from a read error. The chain couples TRBV6-5 to TRBJ2-1, with 11 bases aligning to TRBD2. The CDR3 covers 15 residues. CDR1 and CDR2 from the germline V gene are MNHEY and SVGAGI. The CDR3 protein is CASRFSGTSGGELFF. The DNA for the CDR3 is TGTGCCAGCAGATTCTCCGGGACTAGCGGCGGTGAGCTGTTTTTC.

The table lists this clonotype with a count of one. Its ends do not fully match the called genes, so a read error is possible. The chain combines TRBV10-1 with TRBJ1-2, with D unresolved. The CDR3 covers 12 residues. Germline CDR1 WNHNN, CDR2 SYGVQD (reference sequence). CDR3 in amino acids: CASSGRAAESTF. CDR3 coding DNA: TGCGCCAGCAGCGGGCGGGCGGCTGAATCCACCTTT.

The genes are TRBV28 and TRBJ2-5, with no clear D. Germline V lookup: CDR1 MDHEN, CDR2 SYDVKM. This CDR3 is built from 12 residues. V lost 5 bases and J 5 bases, leaving 9 bases between the germline ends. CDR3 bases: TGTGCCAGCAGTACTTTCGTGGAGACCCAGTACTTC. Amino acids: CASSTFVETQYF.

The CDR3 DNA follows: TGTGCCAGCAGAACGGGACAGATCCAAGAGACCCAGTACTTC. Protein sequence: CASRTGQIQETQYF. The rearrangement joins TRBV12-3 or TRBV12-4 to TRBJ2-5, with 7 bases that match TRBD1. J lost 1 base, V lost 6 bases, and 5 bases had no gene match. This CDR3 comprises 14 residues.

The chain employs TRBV14 and TRBJ2-1; D is perhaps TRBD1 or TRBD2 (5 bases each). CDR3 length equals 13 residues. V gave up 4 bases and J gave up 9 bases, with 13 bases separating them. Germline CDR1 and CDR2: SGHDN and FVKESK. CDR3 in amino acids: CASSLGVWSEQFF. The CDR3 DNA reads TGTGCCAGCAGCCTGGGGGTGTGGAGTGAGCAGTTCTTC.

A remark on this clonotype: A read error may produce the germline difference seen at one junction end. The rearrangement links TRBV7-3 to TRBJ2-3; TRBD2 agrees at 9 bases. The germline CDR1 and CDR2 sequences are SGHTA and FQGTGA. The CDR3 is made up of 15 amino acids. The CDR3 bases are TGTGCCAGCAGCCGGAGCGGGACTAGCACAGATACGCAGTATTTC. Translated: CASSRSGTSTDTQYF.

Notes on this clonotype: The junction departs from germline at one end; a sequencing error may be responsible. V is TRBV6-1 and J is TRBJ2-4; 7 bases are a match to TRBD1. This CDR3 region has 14 residues. From germline, CDR1 is MNHNS and CDR2 SASEGT. The CDR3 sequence: CGGRGTRAKNIQYF. CDR3 bases: TGTGGCGGCAGGGGGACACGTGCCAAAAACATTCAGTATTTC.

Relative to its sample, this clonotype is medium-sized (0.01 to 0.1%). This chain connects TRBV6-5 to TRBJ2-2; 10 bases agree with TRBD1. This CDR3 has 17 amino acids. Germline V lookup: CDR1 MNHEY, CDR2 SVGAGI. J lost 4 bases, V lost 6 bases, and 11 bases had no gene match. The CDR3 protein is CASRLTWTGGGTGELFF. CDR3 nucleotides: TGTGCCAGCAGACTAACCTGGACAGGGGGGGGCACCGGGGAGCTGTTTTTT.

As to this clonotype: Since the CDR3 does not end with the conserved phenylalanine or tryptophan, this likely comes from a read error. The CDR3 DNA reads as TGCGCCAGCAGACCCGGGACAGGGGTCTCTGGGGCCAACGTCCTGACTTTA. Its translation is CASRPGTGVSGANVLTL. The chain couples TRBV10-2 to TRBJ2-6; 10 bases map to TRBD1. The CDR3 length is 17 residues. Trimming at V came to 6 bases and at J to 0 bases, leaving 5 bases not matched to a gene. Germline assignment: CDR1 WSHSY and CDR2 SAAADI.

The chain employs TRBV7-3 and TRBJ2-5; 7 positions agree with TRBD1. CDR1 SGHTA and CDR2 FQGTGA come from the germline V gene. The CDR3 length is 13 residues. The ends lost 2 bases at V and 5 bases at J; junction bases unmatched: 2. In DNA, the CDR3 is TGTGCCAGCAGCTTAGGACAGGATGAGACCCAGTACTTC. It codes for CASSLGQDETQYF.

This clonotype occurred many times. V usage is TRBV6-5 and J usage is TRBJ2-5; either TRBD1 or TRBD2 may supply D (6 bases each). Trimming stripped 4 bases from V and 4 bases from J, with 16 bases between. This CDR3 is built from 15 residues. Per the germline V gene, CDR1 is MNHEY and CDR2 is SVGAGI. In DNA, the CDR3 is TGTGCCAGCAGTTTGGGGGCGGGGTGGTCAGAGACCCAGTACTTC. This sequence encodes CASSLGAGWSETQYF.

In this sample, this clonotype is medium-sized. The chain carries TRBV7-6 and TRBJ2-3; D not certain. Germline V gene sequence: CDR1 SGHVS, CDR2 FNYEAQ. The CDR3 runs 12 residues. V was shortened by 0 bases and J by 7 bases, with 5 bases between the two germline ends. CDR3 loop: CASSLAENTQYF. The CDR3 nucleotides are TGTGCCAGCAGCTTAGCGGAGAATACGCAGTATTTT.

Comment on this clonotype: Germline is not matched at one junction end, which may reflect a read error. The chain couples TRBV6-8 to TRBJ2-4, with D tentatively TRBD1 (6 bases). CDR1 and CDR2 (germline): MNHGY, SAAAGT. The CDR3 has 14 amino acids. The CDR3 sequence is CRSRGPWAKNTQYF. DNA of the CDR3: TGTCGCAGCAGGGGACCGTGGGCCAAAAACACTCAGTATTTC.